This T cell receptor (beta chain) comes out of a study of blood T cells in healthy people across ages. Study findings and constraints: In long-lived donors, naive CD4+ cell counts and diversity exceeded those of aged donors. Per million T cells, TCR beta diversity dropped roughly linearly as age increased. It was found that TCR beta diversity correlated strongly with the percentage of naive T cells.

Per the germline V gene, CDR1 is SGHVS and CDR2 is FQNEAQ. Trimming removed 5 bases from V and 0 bases from J, with 8 bases in between. The CDR3 covers 15 residues. Together with a sample-barcoded 5' primer, a J-beta primer mix was included in a second PCR lasting about 6 to 11 cycles. MiXCR, run by TCRdb on the 5' RACE reads, gives a single entry per CDR3 protein. The table records 1.8 million or so distinct CDR3 sequences, roughly two fifths of them present only once. This clonotype was detected only once. Antigen unknown. With a much larger clone just one base away, this may be a read error. The missing conserved phenylalanine or tryptophan at the end of this CDR3 makes a read error likely.

This rearrangement joins TRBV7-8 to TRBJ2-6; tentatively, D is TRBD2 (5 bases). This TCR derives from a human donor in good health. Sequenced material: blood. DNA of the CDR3: TGTGCCAGCAGCCGAGACTACTCTGGGGCCAACGTCCTGACTGTC. It specifies CASSRDYSGANVLTV.